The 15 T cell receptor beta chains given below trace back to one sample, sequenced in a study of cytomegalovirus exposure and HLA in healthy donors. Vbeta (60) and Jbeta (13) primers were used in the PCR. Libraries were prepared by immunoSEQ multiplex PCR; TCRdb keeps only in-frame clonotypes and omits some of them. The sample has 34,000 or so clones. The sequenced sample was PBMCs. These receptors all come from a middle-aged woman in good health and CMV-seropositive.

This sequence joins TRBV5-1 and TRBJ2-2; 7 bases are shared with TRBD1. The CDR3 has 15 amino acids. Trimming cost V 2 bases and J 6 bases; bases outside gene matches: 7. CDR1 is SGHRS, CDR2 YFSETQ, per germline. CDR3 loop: CASSLRRDRAGELFF. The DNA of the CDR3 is TGCGCCAGCAGCTTACGAAGAGACAGGGCCGGGGAGCTGTTTTTT.

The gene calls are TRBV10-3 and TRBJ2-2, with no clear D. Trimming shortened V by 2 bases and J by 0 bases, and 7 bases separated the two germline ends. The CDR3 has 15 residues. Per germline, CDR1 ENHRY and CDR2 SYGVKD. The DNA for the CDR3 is TGTGCCATCAGTGAGGTTCCCGCGAACACCGGGGAGCTGTTTTTT. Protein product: CAISEVPANTGELFF.

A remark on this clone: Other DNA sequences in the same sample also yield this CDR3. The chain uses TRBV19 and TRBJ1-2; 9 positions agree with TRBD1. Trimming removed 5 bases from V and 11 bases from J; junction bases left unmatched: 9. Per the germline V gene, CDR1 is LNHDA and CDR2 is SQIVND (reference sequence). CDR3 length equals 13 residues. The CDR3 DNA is TGTGCCAGTAGTCGACGGACAGGGGAAGGTTACACCTTC. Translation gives CASSRRTGEGYTF. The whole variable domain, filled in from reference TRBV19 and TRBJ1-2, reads DGGITQSPKYLFRKEGQNVTLSCEQNLNHDAMYWYRQDPGQGLRLIYYSQIVNDFQKGDIAEGYSVSREKKESFPLTVTSAQKNPTAFYLCASSRRTGEGYTFGSGTRLTVV.

CDR3 residues: CAVSGAANEKLFF. CDR3 sequence (DNA): TGTGCCGTCTCAGGGGCAGCTAATGAAAAACTGTTTTTT. The chain uses TRBV19 and TRBJ1-4; tentatively, D is TRBD1 (6 bases). In germline, CDR1 is LNHDA, CDR2 SQIVND (reference sequence). V was trimmed by 11 bases and J by 3 bases, leaving 13 bases between them. CDR3 size: 13 residues.

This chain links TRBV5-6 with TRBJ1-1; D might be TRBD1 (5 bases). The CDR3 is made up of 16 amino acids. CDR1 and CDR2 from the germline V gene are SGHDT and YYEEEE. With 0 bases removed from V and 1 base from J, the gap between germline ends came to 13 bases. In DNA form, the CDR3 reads TGTGCCAGCAGCTTGGTAGGGGCGGGGGAGAACACTGAAGCTTTCTTT. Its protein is CASSLVGAGENTEAFF.

CDR3 protein: CASSPRGGSYNSPLHF. The CDR3 region has the DNA TGTGCCAGCAGCCCCAGAGGGGGCTCCTATAATTCACCCCTCCACTTT. The chain carries TRBV28 and TRBJ1-6, with D possibly matching TRBD1 (6 bases). Trimming stripped 6 bases from V and 0 bases from J, with 12 bases between. The CDR3 runs 16 residues. Germline V lookup: CDR1 MDHEN, CDR2 SYDVKM.

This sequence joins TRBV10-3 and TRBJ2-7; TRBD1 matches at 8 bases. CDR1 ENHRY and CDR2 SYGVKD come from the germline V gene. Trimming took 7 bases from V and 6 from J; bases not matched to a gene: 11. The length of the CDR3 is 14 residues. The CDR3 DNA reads TGTGCCATCACAGCCAGGACAGGGTCTGGCGAGCAGTACTTC. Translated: CAITARTGSGEQYF.

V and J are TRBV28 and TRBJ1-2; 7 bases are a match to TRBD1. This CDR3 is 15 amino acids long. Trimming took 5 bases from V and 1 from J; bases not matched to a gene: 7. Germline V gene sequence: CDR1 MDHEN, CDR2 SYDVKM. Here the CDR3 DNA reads TGTGCCAGCAGTCCTACGGGACAGAATAACTATGGCTACACCTTC. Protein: CASSPTGQNNYGYTF.

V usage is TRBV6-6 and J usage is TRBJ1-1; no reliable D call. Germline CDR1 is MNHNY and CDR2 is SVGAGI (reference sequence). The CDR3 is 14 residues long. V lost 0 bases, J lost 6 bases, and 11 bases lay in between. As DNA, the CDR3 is TGTGCCAGCAGTTACTCTCAGGTGTTCCCTGAAGCTTTCTTT. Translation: CASSYSQVFPEAFF.

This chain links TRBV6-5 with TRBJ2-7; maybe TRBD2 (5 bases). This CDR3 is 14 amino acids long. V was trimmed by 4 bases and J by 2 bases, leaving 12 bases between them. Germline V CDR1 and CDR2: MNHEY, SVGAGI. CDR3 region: CASSWTDSAYEQYF. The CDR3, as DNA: TGTGCCAGCAGTTGGACTGATAGCGCCTACGAGCAGTACTTC.

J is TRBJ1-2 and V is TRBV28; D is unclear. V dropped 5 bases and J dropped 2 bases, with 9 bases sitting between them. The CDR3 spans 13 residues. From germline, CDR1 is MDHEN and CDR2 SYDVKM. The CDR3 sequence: CASSTRVNYGYTF. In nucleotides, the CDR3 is TGTGCCAGCAGTACTCGGGTCAACTATGGCTACACCTTC.

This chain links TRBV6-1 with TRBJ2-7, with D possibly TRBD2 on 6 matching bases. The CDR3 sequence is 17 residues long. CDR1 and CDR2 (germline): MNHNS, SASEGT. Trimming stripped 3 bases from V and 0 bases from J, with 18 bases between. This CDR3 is CASSDRVPGGYSYEQYF. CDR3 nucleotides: TGTGCCAGCAGTGATCGGGTTCCTGGGGGGTACTCCTACGAGCAGTACTTC.

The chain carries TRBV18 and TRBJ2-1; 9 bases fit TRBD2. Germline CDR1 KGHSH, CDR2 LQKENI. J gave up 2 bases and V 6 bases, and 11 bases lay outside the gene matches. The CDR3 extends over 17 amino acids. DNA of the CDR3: TGTGCCAGCTCCCCCCCCGGGCGGGGGGGGGCCTACAATGAGCAGTTCTTC. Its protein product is CASSPPGRGGAYNEQFF.

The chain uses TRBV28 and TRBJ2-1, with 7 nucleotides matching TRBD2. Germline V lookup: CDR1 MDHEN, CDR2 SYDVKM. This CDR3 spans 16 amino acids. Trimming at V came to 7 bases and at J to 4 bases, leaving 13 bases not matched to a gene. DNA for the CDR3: TGTGCCAGCACATCCGCGAGGCGGGAGAGTTACAATGAGCAGTTCTTC. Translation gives CASTSARRESYNEQFF.

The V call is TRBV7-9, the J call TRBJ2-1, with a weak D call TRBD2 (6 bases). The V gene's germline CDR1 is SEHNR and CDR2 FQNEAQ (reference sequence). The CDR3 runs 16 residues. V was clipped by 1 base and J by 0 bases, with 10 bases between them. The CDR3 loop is CASSLVGGVSYNEQFF. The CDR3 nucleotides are TGTGCCAGCAGCTTAGTGGGGGGAGTCTCCTACAATGAGCAGTTCTTC.